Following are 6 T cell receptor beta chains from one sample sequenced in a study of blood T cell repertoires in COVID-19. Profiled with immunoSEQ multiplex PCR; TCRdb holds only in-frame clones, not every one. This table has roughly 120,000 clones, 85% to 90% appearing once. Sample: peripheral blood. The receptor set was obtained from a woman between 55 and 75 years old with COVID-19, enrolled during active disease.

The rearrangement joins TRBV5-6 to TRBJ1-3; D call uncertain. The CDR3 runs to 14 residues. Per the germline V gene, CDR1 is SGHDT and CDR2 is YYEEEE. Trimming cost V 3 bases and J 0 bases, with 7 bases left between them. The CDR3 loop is CASSYTSSGNTIYF. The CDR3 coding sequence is TGTGCCAGCAGCTACACCAGCTCTGGAAACACCATATATTTT.

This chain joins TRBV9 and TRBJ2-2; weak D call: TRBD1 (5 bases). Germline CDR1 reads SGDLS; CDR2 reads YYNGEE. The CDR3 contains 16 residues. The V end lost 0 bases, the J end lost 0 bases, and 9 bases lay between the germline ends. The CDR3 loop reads CASSVVQAPNTGELFF. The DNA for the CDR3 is TGTGCCAGCAGCGTAGTACAGGCGCCGAACACCGGGGAGCTGTTTTTT.

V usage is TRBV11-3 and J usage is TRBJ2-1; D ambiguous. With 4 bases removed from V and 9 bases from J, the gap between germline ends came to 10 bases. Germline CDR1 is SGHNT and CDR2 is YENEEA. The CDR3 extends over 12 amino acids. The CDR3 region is CASSSPGGEQFF. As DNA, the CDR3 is TGTGCCAGCAGCTCCCCGGGTGGTGAGCAGTTCTTC.

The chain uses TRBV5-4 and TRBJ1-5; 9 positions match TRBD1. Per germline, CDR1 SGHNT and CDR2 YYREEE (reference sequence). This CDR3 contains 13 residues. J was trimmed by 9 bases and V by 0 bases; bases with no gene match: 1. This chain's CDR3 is CASSLAGQGPQHF. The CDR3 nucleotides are TGTGCCAGCAGCTTGGCGGGACAGGGGCCCCAGCATTTT.

The CDR3 bases are TGTGCCATCAGTGACAGGGGAAAAGGTGAAAAACTGTTTTTT. Translation gives CAISDRGKGEKLFF. The V gene is TRBV10-3, the J gene TRBJ1-4; D might be TRBD1 (6 bases). Germline assignment: CDR1 ENHRY and CDR2 SYGVKD. V gave up 3 bases and J gave up 7 bases, with 12 bases separating them. There are 14 residues in the CDR3.

This chain's CDR3 is CASSPARDSPLHF. In nucleotides, the CDR3 is TGTGCCAGCAGTCCCGCCAGGGATTCACCCCTCCACTTT. This chain links TRBV6-2 or TRBV6-3 with TRBJ1-6; tentatively, D is TRBD1 (5 bases). Looked up from germline, CDR1 is MNHEY and CDR2 is SVGEGT. V lost 5 bases and J 8 bases, leaving 10 bases between the germline ends. There are 13 residues in the CDR3.